These 11 T cell receptor beta chains share one sample of origin, sequenced in a study of type 1 regulatory T cells. TCRdb recomputed calls from the reads with MiXCR, one row per CDR3 protein. The sample includes roughly 65,000 distinct CDR3 sequences, approximately 47% of them seen just once. No antigen has been assigned to these receptors. The sequencing input was cultured non-Tr1 T cells, either the whole culture or a sorted T cell fraction (not recorded which). The receptors were sampled from a human donor in good health.

This chain connects TRBV6-1 to TRBJ1-6; weak D call: TRBD1 (5 bases). Germline CDR1 is MNHNS and CDR2 is SASEGT. The V gene lost 6 bases and the J gene lost 2 bases, with 17 bases spanning the gap. The CDR3 runs 17 residues. As DNA, the CDR3 is TGTGCCAGCAGGCCCCCGGCCTCGACAGCCTATAATTCACCCCTCCACTTT. Translated, it gives CASRPPASTAYNSPLHF.

V gene TRBV10-3 combines with J gene TRBJ2-7; no definite D call. The CDR3 is 11 residues long. The germline V gene has CDR1 ENHRY and CDR2 SYGVKD. V shed 8 bases and J shed 4 bases, with 9 bases lying between them. In DNA form, the CDR3 reads TGTGCCATCGCTGAGAATTACGAGCAGTACTTC. Encoded protein: CAIAENYEQYF.

The V and J genes are TRBV5-1 and TRBJ2-3, with 9 bases matching TRBD2. The J segment lost 1 base and the V segment lost 7 bases, leaving 13 bases of the junction unmatched. The CDR3 totals 17 residues. CDR1 and CDR2 (germline): SGHRS, YFSETQ. CDR3 amino acids: CASGPGSGGTGTDTQYF. The CDR3 bases are TGCGCCAGCGGTCCGGGGAGCGGGGGGACCGGCACAGATACGCAGTATTTT.

V is TRBV24-1 and J is TRBJ2-7; maybe TRBD2 (7 bases). V shed 9 bases and J shed 6 bases, with 20 bases lying between them. Per the germline V gene, CDR1 is KGHDR and CDR2 is SFDVKD. There are 14 residues in the CDR3. CDR3 amino acids: CATAAGASGREQYF. CDR3 DNA sequence: TGTGCCACCGCTGCAGGGGCTAGCGGCCGCGAGCAGTACTTC.

The chain links TRBV4-1 to TRBJ1-1; D unclear. The V gene's germline CDR1 is MGHRA and CDR2 YSYEKL. V dropped 2 bases and J dropped 3 bases, with 16 bases sitting between them. The CDR3 extends over 16 amino acids. CDR3 sequence reads: CASSQPEVSWYTEAFF. Written as DNA, the CDR3 is TGCGCCAGCAGCCAACCGGAGGTTTCGTGGTACACTGAAGCTTTCTTT.

The V and J genes are TRBV5-1 and TRBJ2-7; possibly TRBD2 for D (6 bases). CDR1 and CDR2 (germline): SGHRS, YFSETQ. There are 14 residues in the CDR3. V was trimmed by 4 bases and J by 3 bases, leaving 14 bases between them. CDR3 sequence reads: CASSASRGGYEQYF. Written as DNA, the CDR3 is TGCGCCAGCAGCGCATCACGGGGAGGCTACGAGCAGTACTTC.

This clonotype was counted only a few times. V and J are TRBV18 and TRBJ2-3; D could derive from TRBD1 or TRBD2 (6 bases each). In germline, CDR1 is KGHSH, CDR2 LQKENI. Trimming stripped 1 base from V and 2 bases from J, with 10 bases between. This CDR3 region has 15 residues. The CDR3 bases are TGTGCCAGCTCACCACGGGGGGCGCTCACAGATACGCAGTATTTT. It specifies CASSPRGALTDTQYF.

V and J are TRBV6-5 and TRBJ2-7, with 10 bases aligning to TRBD1. Germline assignment: CDR1 MNHEY and CDR2 SVGAGI. The CDR3 consists of 16 residues. J was trimmed by 6 bases and V by 4 bases; bases with no gene match: 12. CDR3 coding DNA: TGTGCCAGCAGTTCCCGCTCCGGGACAGGGGCGGCCGAGCAGTACTTC. Translating gives CASSSRSGTGAAEQYF.

This clonotype occurred a few times. This sequence joins TRBV9 and TRBJ2-2; 9 bases map to TRBD1. Trimming took 0 bases from V and 1 from J; bases not matched to a gene: 4. Germline CDR1 SGDLS, CDR2 YYNGEE. CDR3 length: 17 residues. CDR3 amino acids: CASSVAGTGLNTGELFF. The DNA of the CDR3 is TGTGCCAGCAGCGTAGCCGGGACAGGGCTGAACACCGGGGAGCTGTTTTTT.

The rearrangement joins TRBV6-6 to TRBJ1-4, with a weak D call TRBD1 (6 bases). The germline CDR1 and CDR2 sequences are MNHNY and SVGAGI (reference sequence). V was shortened by 6 bases and J by 0 bases, with 8 bases between the two germline ends. The CDR3 is 14 amino acids. The CDR3: CASRRTATNEKLFF. DNA of the CDR3: TGTGCCAGCAGGCGGACAGCAACTAATGAAAAACTGTTTTTT.

The rearrangement joins TRBV19 to TRBJ2-7; TRBD2 is a possible D gene (5 bases). The CDR3 loop spans 13 amino acids. Germline V gene lookup returns CDR1 LNHDA and CDR2 SQIVND (reference sequence). Trimming removed 5 bases at V and 3 bases at J, with 11 bases between. DNA for the CDR3: TGTGCCAGTAGTGTCACCGGGAACTACGAGCAGTACTTC. Its translation: CASSVTGNYEQYF. The entire variable domain, with the rest obtained from reference TRBV19 and TRBJ2-7, is as follows: DGGITQSPKYLFRKEGQNVTLSCEQNLNHDAMYWYRQDPGQGLRLIYYSQIVNDFQKGDIAEGYSVSREKKESFPLTVTSAQKNPTAFYLCASSVTGNYEQYFGPGTRLTVT.